Following are 17 T cell receptor beta chains from one sample sequenced in a study of identical twins. TCRdb called the 5' RACE reads again in MiXCR, with one record for every CDR3 protein. The profile shows some 1,700,000 distinct CDR3 sequences, around 29% of them singletons. Input material: cord blood. The receptor source for this set is a newborn girl in good health.

The chain couples TRBV27 to TRBJ2-3; no definite D call. Germline CDR1 and CDR2: MNHEY and SMNVEV (reference sequence). V shed 1 base and J shed 4 bases, with 6 bases lying between them. This CDR3 spans 13 amino acids. CDR3 nucleotide sequence: TGTGCCAGCAGTTTATACCAGTCAGATACGCAGTATTTT. Translated: CASSLYQSDTQYF.

The chain employs TRBV4-2 and TRBJ1-5; D ambiguous. The CDR3 extends over 15 amino acids. Germline CDR1 LGHNA, CDR2 YNFKEQ. The germline V and J ends were trimmed by 1 base and 0 bases, with 7 bases remaining between them. The DNA for the CDR3 is TGTGCCAGCAGCCAAGGCCCCACTAGCAATCAGCCCCAGCATTTT. It specifies CASSQGPTSNQPQHF.

The chain couples TRBV27 to TRBJ2-7; 10 bases are a match to TRBD2. CDR3 length: 16 amino acids. The germline CDR1 and CDR2 sequences are MNHEY and SMNVEV (reference sequence). Trimming removed 4 bases from V and 4 bases from J; junction bases left unmatched: 10. The CDR3 loop is CASSSRKRGGIYEQYF. The CDR3 DNA reads as TGTGCCAGCAGTTCCCGGAAGCGGGGGGGTATTTACGAGCAGTACTTC.

The V call is TRBV28, the J call TRBJ2-1, with 9 nucleotides matching TRBD2. Germline assignment: CDR1 MDHEN and CDR2 SYDVKM. The CDR3 has 15 amino acids. The V and J ends lost 8 bases and 7 bases, in that order; junction bases with no gene match: 12. CDR3 sequence: CASHPTSGPFNEQFF. The CDR3 nucleotides read TGTGCCAGCCACCCTACTAGCGGGCCCTTTAATGAGCAGTTCTTC. Looking up the rest from reference TRBV28 and TRBJ2-1 gives the full variable domain: DVKVTQSSRYLVKRTGEKVFLECVQDMDHENMFWYRQDPGLGLRLIYFSYDVKMKEKGDIPEGYSVSREKKERFSLILESASTNQTSMYLCASHPTSGPFNEQFFGPGTRLTVL.

V usage is TRBV4-2 and J usage is TRBJ2-3, with 12 bases matching TRBD2. The CDR3 totals 17 residues. The germline V gene has CDR1 LGHNA and CDR2 YNFKEQ. V trimming: 0 bases; J trimming: 3 bases; junction bases outside the gene matches: 4. The CDR3 DNA sequence: TGTGCCAGCAGCCAAGAGGCTAGCGGGAGGGGGACAGATACGCAGTATTTT. Its protein product is CASSQEASGRGTDTQYF.

This rearrangement joins TRBV10-3 to TRBJ2-7, with TRBD2 matching over 13 bases. Losses at the gene ends were 6 bases for V and 3 bases for J; bases not matched to a gene: 2. CDR3 length equals 14 residues. Germline lookup yields CDR1 ENHRY and CDR2 SYGVKD. CDR3 DNA: TGTGCCATCAGGGGGACTAGCGGGGACTACGAGCAGTACTTC. Translation gives CAIRGTSGDYEQYF.

This clonotype has a handful of counts. The V and J genes are TRBV20-1 and TRBJ2-1; D ambiguous. Germline values: CDR1 DFQATT, CDR2 SNEGSKA (reference sequence). V lost 0 bases to trimming and J lost 0 bases, with 9 bases between them. This CDR3 comprises 15 residues. The CDR3 DNA is TGCAGTGCTAGAGATAGGGCCCACTCCTACAATGAGCAGTTCTTC. Its protein product is CSARDRAHSYNEQFF.

CDR3 DNA: TGCGCCAGCAGCCAATTTAGGGCAGTCAATCAGCCCCAGCATTTT. It codes for CASSQFRAVNQPQHF. V gene TRBV4-1 combines with J gene TRBJ1-5; D remains ambiguous. This CDR3 comprises 15 residues. The V gene lost 2 bases and the J gene lost 3 bases, with 11 bases spanning the gap. Per germline, CDR1 MGHRA and CDR2 YSYEKL.

J is TRBJ2-3 and V is TRBV4-2; no clear D gene. V was clipped by 0 bases and J by 1 base, with 8 bases between them. CDR1 is LGHNA and CDR2 is YNFKEQ in the germline V gene. CDR3 length equals 15 residues. The CDR3 sequence: CASSQEGKGTDTQYF. In DNA form, the CDR3 reads TGTGCCAGCAGCCAAGAGGGGAAGGGCACAGATACGCAGTATTTT.

About this clonotype: A read error may be the cause here, since a much bigger clone is one base away. The chain joins TRBV7-2 to TRBJ2-7, with no clear D. V shed 1 base and J shed 10 bases, with 14 bases lying between them. The CDR3 has 13 amino acids. Germline-derived CDR1 and CDR2 are SGHTA and FQGNSA. The CDR3 sequence is CASSLVFQEAQYF. The CDR3 bases are TGTGCCAGCAGCTTAGTCTTCCAAGAGGCCCAGTACTTC.

This clonotype came up a few times. The V gene is TRBV5-1, the J gene TRBJ2-1, with 10 positions matching TRBD2. Germline CDR1 is SGHRS and CDR2 is YFSETQ. J lost 0 bases, V lost 6 bases, and 3 bases had no gene match. The CDR3 covers 15 residues. CDR3 sequence: CASKASGSSYNEQFF. DNA for the CDR3: TGCGCCAGCAAGGCTAGCGGGAGCTCCTACAATGAGCAGTTCTTC.

The V and J genes are TRBV5-1 and TRBJ2-5; 7 bases map to TRBD1. J was trimmed by 3 bases and V by 3 bases; bases with no gene match: 5. Germline lookup yields CDR1 SGHRS and CDR2 YFSETQ. The CDR3 has 14 residues. The CDR3 loop reads CASSSGTAKETQYF. DNA of the CDR3: TGCGCCAGCAGCTCCGGGACAGCGAAAGAGACCCAGTACTTC.

CDR3 coding DNA: TGTGCCAGCAGTGAAAGCTGGGACCCGATCTACAATGAGCAGTACTTC. It is translated as CASSESWDPIYNEQYF. The chain joins TRBV2 to TRBJ2-1; D may match TRBD1 or TRBD2 (5 bases each). The better agreement between TRBJ2-7 and the DNA end casts doubt on the J call. The CDR3 contains 16 residues. The germline gives CDR1 SNHLY, CDR2 FYNNEI.

The rearrangement uses TRBV20-1 and TRBJ2-5; 14 nucleotides agree with TRBD2. The V segment lost 1 base and the J segment 3 bases; nucleotides outside the gene matches: 1. This CDR3 has 15 residues. Germline V CDR1 and CDR2: DFQATT, SNEGSKA (reference sequence). CDR3 protein: CSARGLAGGKETQYF. For the CDR3, the DNA is TGCAGTGCTAGAGGACTAGCGGGGGGGAAAGAGACCCAGTACTTC.

In its sample, this clonotype was seen a few times. The rearrangement joins TRBV6-2 or TRBV6-3 to TRBJ1-1; D gene uncertain. Trimming removed 7 bases at V and 8 bases at J, with 11 bases between. The CDR3 runs 11 residues. The V gene's germline CDR1 is MNHEY and CDR2 SVGEGT. This CDR3 reads CASTQNAEAFF. In DNA, the CDR3 is TGTGCCAGCACCCAAAATGCCGAAGCTTTCTTT.

The chain carries TRBV11-3 and TRBJ2-3; 8 bases align to TRBD2. The length of the CDR3 is 14 residues. Germline CDR1 SGHNT, CDR2 YENEEA. Trimming at V came to 5 bases and at J to 4 bases, leaving 5 bases not matched to a gene. The CDR3 sequence: CASSVSGMADTQYF. The CDR3 DNA is TGTGCCAGCAGCGTTAGCGGGATGGCAGATACGCAGTATTTT.

Only a few counts were recorded for this clonotype. The chain links TRBV20-1 to TRBJ1-6; D remains unclear. CDR1 and CDR2 (germline): DFQATT, SNEGSKA (reference sequence). Trimming removed 1 base at V and 5 bases at J, with 9 bases between. This CDR3 is 14 amino acids long. The CDR3, as DNA: TGCAGTGCTAGAGTGCGGGTTAATAATTCACCCCTCCACTTT. This encodes CSARVRVNNSPLHF.